This T cell receptor beta chain was obtained from a study of blood T cells in healthy people across ages. Study results and caveats: Per million T cells, TCR beta diversity dropped about linearly as age rose.

The germline CDR1 and CDR2 sequences are SQVTM and ANQGSEA. The CDR3 is made up of 14 amino acids. The junction had 5 bases not matched to a gene; V was cut back by 1 base and J by 4 bases. This clonotype was picked up a small number of times. Its target is unknown. Through a sample-barcoded 5' primer and a J-beta primer mix, a second PCR was run for 7 to 11 cycles. From each sample, at least 2.5 million paired-end reads containing CDR3 were obtained. TCRdb analysed the 5' RACE reads with MiXCR anew, one entry per CDR3 protein. Counted here are 650,000 to 700,000 distinct CDR3 sequences, roughly half occurring once; the ten biggest clones make up roughly 13%.

The sample taken for sequencing was blood. J is TRBJ1-1 and V is TRBV29-1; 8 nucleotides line up with TRBD1. This receptor was identified in a woman older than 75 in good health. CDR3 DNA: TGCAGCGTTGAAGGCCGACAGGGGAGCACTGAAGCTTTCTTT. Amino acids: CSVEGRQGSTEAFF.